This T cell receptor (beta chain) was recovered during a study of cytomegalovirus exposure and HLA in healthy donors. Comment on this clone: The antigen remains undetermined.

General study findings and limits: Altogether, some 160 TCR beta chains were recorded as cytomegalovirus-associated. Analyses of presence/absence relied on an assumption of roughly uniform sequencing depth across donors.

This CDR3 is built from 14 residues. V lost 7 bases to trimming and J lost 6 bases, with 21 bases between them. In germline, CDR1 is SQVTM, CDR2 ANQGSEA. Primers for the PCR totalled 60 Vbeta and 13 Jbeta. The data were produced by immunoSEQ multiplex PCR, yet TCRdb's version contains in-frame clones alone and is incomplete. This table has about 160,000 clones, approximately 80% appearing once. Sequencing used PBMCs. This TCR derives from a man younger than 35 in good health and CMV-seropositive. The rearrangement links TRBV29-1 to TRBJ1-2, with a tentative D call TRBD1 (5 bases). CDR3 loop: CSGALLGGVDGYTF. CDR3 nucleotides: TGCAGCGGCGCGCTGCTGGGGGGGGTGGATGGCTACACCTTC.